This paragraph covers one TCR beta chain sequence. Its target is unknown. Primers for the PCR totalled 60 Vbeta and 13 Jbeta. The repertoire was sequenced with immunoSEQ multiplex PCR; TCRdb's copy has only in-frame clones and lacks some. The specimen's table records 200,000 to 250,000 clones. The entry originates in a study of cytomegalovirus exposure and HLA in healthy donors. The study, taken as a whole, reports: An analysis that came later showed most CMV-associated TCR beta chains appearing HLA-restricted.

V gave up 6 bases and J gave up 2 bases, with 13 bases separating them. Germline V gene lookup returns CDR1 MNHEY and CDR2 SVGAGI. This CDR3 comprises 14 residues. Sequencing was performed on PBMCs. This TCR came from a woman under 40 in good health and CMV-seropositive. The rearrangement links TRBV6-5 to TRBJ1-1; D possibly corresponds to TRBD1 (5 bases). The CDR3 nucleotides read TGTGCCAGCAGCCATGGGGGGGAAAACACTGAAGCTTTCTTT. Translated: CASSHGGENTEAFF.